The entry below describes one TCR beta chain. Its antigen is unidentified. The germline CDR1 and CDR2 sequences are SGDLS and YYNGEE. The CDR3 contains 13 residues. V was cut by 0 bases and J by 10 bases, with 11 bases left in between. Time point denoted: week 3, after first cycle of checkpoint inhibitor. Disease control meant complete response, partial response or stable disease at 12 weeks. Patients had no prior systemic cancer treatment, immunosuppressants or other active cancers. These data are taken from a study of blood T cell dynamics during melanoma immunotherapy. Study in general: First-line therapy was either pembrolizumab or nivolumab with ipilimumab for metastatic melanoma. Points from the study as a whole: The study could not tell melanoma-specific clones from general immune activation.

This table comes from immunoSEQ multiplex PCR, and its TCRdb copy is limited to in-frame clones, with some not included. The repertoire holds fewer than 13,000 clones, more than 75% seen once, with 6% to 8% in the top ten. This chain uses TRBV9 with TRBJ2-1, with TRBD1 as a possible D gene (6 bases). The clonotype was recovered from a human donor with melanoma. The specimen was blood, collected from a patient treated with checkpoint blockade. The CDR3 coding sequence is TGTGCCAGCAGCGTAGAGGGGGTCGAAGAGCAGTTCTTC. Protein sequence: CASSVEGVEEQFF.